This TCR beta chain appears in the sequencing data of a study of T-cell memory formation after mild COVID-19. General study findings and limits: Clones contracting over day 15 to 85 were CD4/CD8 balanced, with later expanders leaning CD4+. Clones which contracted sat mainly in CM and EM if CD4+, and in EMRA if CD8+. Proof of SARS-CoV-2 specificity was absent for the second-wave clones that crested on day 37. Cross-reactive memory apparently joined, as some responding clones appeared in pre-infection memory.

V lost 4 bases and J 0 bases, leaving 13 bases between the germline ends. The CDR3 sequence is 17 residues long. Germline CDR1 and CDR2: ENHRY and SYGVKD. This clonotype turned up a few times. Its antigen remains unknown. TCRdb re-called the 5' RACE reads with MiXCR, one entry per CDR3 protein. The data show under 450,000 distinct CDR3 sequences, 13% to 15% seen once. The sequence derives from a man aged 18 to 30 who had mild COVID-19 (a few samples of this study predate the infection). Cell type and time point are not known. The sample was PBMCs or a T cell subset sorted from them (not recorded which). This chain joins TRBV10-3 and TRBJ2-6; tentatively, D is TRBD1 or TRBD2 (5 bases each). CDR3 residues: CAISGGAGRSGANVLTF. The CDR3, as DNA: TGTGCCATCAGTGGAGGGGCAGGCCGCTCTGGGGCCAACGTCCTGACTTTC.